These 32 T cell receptor beta chains were all obtained from the same sample, sequenced in a study of T cell responses to AZD1222 COVID-19 vaccine. Sequencing was performed with immunoSEQ multiplex PCR; in TCRdb, only in-frame clones are kept and a portion is missing. The data contain about 130,000 clones, 70% to 90% of them singletons. This specimen was peripheral blood, taken 28 days after the second AZD1222 dose. The receptor set was obtained from an adult who received the AZD1222 COVID-19 vaccine.

The chain is built from TRBV29-1 and TRBJ1-2, with D maybe TRBD1 (5 bases). Trimming took off 8 bases at V and 8 bases at J, with 21 bases between the two ends. The CDR3 contains 13 residues. CDR1 is SQVTM and CDR2 is ANQGSEA in the germline V gene. CDR3 loop: CSFGGEKTDGYTF. The CDR3 nucleotides are TGCAGCTTCGGGGGGGAAAAAACGGACGGCTACACCTTC.

In regard to this clone: A much bigger clone sits one base away, suggesting this may be a read error. The chain combines TRBV4-2 with TRBJ2-2, with TRBD2 matching over 8 bases. The CDR3 covers 16 residues. Germline assignment: CDR1 LGHNA and CDR2 YNFKEQ. V was clipped by 11 bases and J by 6 bases; unmatched bases: 17. The CDR3, as DNA: TGTGCCCCCAGCCACGACCGGGGGGGGTTGTCCGGGGAGCTGTTTTTT. This translates into CAPSHDRGGLSGELFF.

The chain has TRBV6-5 and TRBJ1-5; no clear D. CDR1 and CDR2 from the germline V gene are MNHEY and SVGAGI. The CDR3 spans 15 residues. With 0 bases removed from V and 5 bases from J, the gap between germline ends came to 11 bases. CDR3 loop: CASSYSVEVDQPQHF. CDR3 bases: TGTGCCAGCAGTTACTCGGTGGAGGTAGATCAGCCCCAGCATTTT.

The gene calls are TRBV11-1 and TRBJ2-1, with D uncertain. The V end lost 5 bases, the J end lost 8 bases, and 13 bases lay between the germline ends. The CDR3 has 13 amino acids. Germline assignment: CDR1 SGHAT and CDR2 FQDESV (reference sequence). The CDR3 loop is CASSLGQKDEQFF. CDR3 sequence (DNA): TGTGCCAGCAGCCTGGGCCAGAAAGATGAGCAGTTCTTC.

The chain is built from TRBV13 and TRBJ1-1, with a tentative D call TRBD1 (6 bases). The CDR3 totals 15 residues. Germline CDR1 is PRHDT and CDR2 is FYEKMQ (reference sequence). Deletions cut 5 bases from V and 0 bases from J, with 13 bases between. CDR3 DNA sequence: TGTGCCAGCAGCCCGAGGGGGGAAATGAACACTGAAGCTTTCTTT. It specifies CASSPRGEMNTEAFF.

The chain employs TRBV3-1 (or the pseudogene TRBV3-2) and TRBJ1-1; a possible D gene is TRBD1 (5 bases). In germline, CDR1 is LGHDT, CDR2 YNNKEL (reference sequence). V was pared by 2 bases and J by 8 bases, with 9 bases between. The CDR3 is 12 amino acids. The CDR3 sequence: CASSQRAGEAFF. CDR3 nucleotides: TGTGCCAGCAGCCAACGCGCAGGGGAAGCTTTCTTT.

The chain uses TRBV5-6 and TRBJ2-7; D perhaps matches TRBD2 (6 bases). Germline CDR1 and CDR2: SGHDT and YYEEEE. V lost 4 bases, J lost 5 bases, and 19 bases lay in between. The CDR3 extends over 15 amino acids. This CDR3 reads CASSPPWGVGDEQYF. In nucleotides, the CDR3 is TGTGCCAGCAGCCCCCCGTGGGGGGTAGGCGACGAGCAGTACTTC.

In this sample, this clone turned up once. The V and J genes are TRBV11-2 and TRBJ1-1, with D maybe TRBD1 (5 bases). The CDR3 has 16 residues. Germline CDR1 is SGHAT and CDR2 is FQNNGV. V was trimmed by 7 bases and J by 5 bases, leaving 23 bases between them. CDR3 in amino acids: CASIPGGTRVGTEAFF. The DNA for the CDR3 is TGTGCCAGCATCCCGGGGGGTACGAGGGTTGGGACTGAAGCTTTCTTT.

This clone was detected a few times. The V and J genes are TRBV18 and TRBJ1-2; D is unresolved. Germline CDR1 reads KGHSH; CDR2 reads LQKENI. The V and J ends lost 6 bases and 7 bases respectively, with 21 bases between them. This CDR3 region has 15 residues. CDR3 in DNA: TGTGCCAGCTCCCTAGAACAGCTAGGGAGAAGTGGCTACACCTTC. It translates to CASSLEQLGRSGYTF.

This clone was found once. The chain carries TRBV19 and TRBJ1-5, with 9 bases identical to TRBD1. This CDR3 has 16 residues. CDR1 is LNHDA, CDR2 SQIVND, per germline (reference sequence). J was trimmed by 0 bases and V by 9 bases; bases with no gene match: 9. The CDR3 region has the DNA TGTGCCAGCGGGAGATTACAGGGGGCTAGCAATCAGCCCCAGCATTTT. This gives the protein CASGRLQGASNQPQHF.

The chain recombines TRBV30 with TRBJ2-1; D is ambiguous. In germline, CDR1 is GTSNPN, CDR2 SVGIG (reference sequence). Trimming removed 2 bases from V and 10 bases from J, with 27 bases in between. This CDR3 spans 17 amino acids. The CDR3 loop is CAWSPAWARTSLGEQFF. In DNA form, the CDR3 reads TGTGCCTGGAGTCCTGCCTGGGCCCGTACTTCCTTGGGGGAGCAGTTCTTC.

This chain links TRBV2 with TRBJ2-4; D is perhaps TRBD1 (5 bases). This CDR3 spans 16 amino acids. Germline CDR1 SNHLY, CDR2 FYNNEI. Between the trimmed V and J ends, which lost 6 bases and 4 bases, there was a span of 19 bases. CDR3 protein: CASRELSNRNKNIQYF. The CDR3 nucleotides are TGTGCCAGCAGGGAGCTTTCCAACAGGAATAAAAACATTCAGTACTTC.

The genes are TRBV2 and TRBJ2-3, with TRBD2 matching 8 bases. The germline V gene encodes CDR1 SNHLY and CDR2 FYNNEI. Germline trimming cut 7 bases from V and 0 bases from J; bases unmatched to any gene: 3. The CDR3 extends over 14 amino acids. CDR3 coding DNA: TGTGCCAGCAAAAAGCGGGAGAGCACAGATACGCAGTATTTT. It specifies CASKKRESTDTQYF.

V gene TRBV2 combines with J gene TRBJ1-5; TRBD1 agrees at 9 bases. The CDR3 has 15 amino acids. J was trimmed by 1 base and V by 8 bases; bases with no gene match: 6. From germline, CDR1 is SNHLY and CDR2 FYNNEI. DNA of the CDR3: TGTGCCAGCGGTACCGGACAGGGGAGCAATCAGCCCCAGCATTTT. Its translation is CASGTGQGSNQPQHF.

This chain uses TRBV18 with TRBJ2-5, with 9 bases that match TRBD1. V shed 3 bases, J shed 6 bases, and the junction held 8 bases outside the gene matches. Germline V gene lookup returns CDR1 KGHSH and CDR2 LQKENI. CDR3 length: 15 residues. CDR3 in amino acids: CASSPPGQGEKTQYF. DNA of the CDR3: TGTGCCAGCTCACCTCCGGGACAGGGAGAAAAGACCCAGTACTTC.

Only a few counts were recorded for this clone. V gene TRBV5-4 combines with J gene TRBJ2-3, with TRBD2 matching 12 bases. Trimming removed 3 bases from V and 5 bases from J; junction bases left unmatched: 7. This CDR3 spans 16 amino acids. In germline, CDR1 is SGHNT, CDR2 YYREEE (reference sequence). CDR3 residues: CASSSRTSGAGDTQYF. Here the CDR3 DNA reads TGTGCCAGCAGCTCCAGGACTAGCGGGGCGGGAGATACGCAGTATTTT.

The chain recombines TRBV6-5 with TRBJ1-3; no clear D gene. Trimming took 6 bases from V and 5 from J, leaving 11 bases between them. The CDR3 has 13 amino acids. Germline V gene lookup returns CDR1 MNHEY and CDR2 SVGAGI. The CDR3 DNA is TGTGCCAGCAGCCAGGACGGGAGAAACACCATATATTTT. Translation: CASSQDGRNTIYF.

The chain uses TRBV28 and TRBJ2-1; TRBD2 aligns across 11 bases. In germline, CDR1 is MDHEN, CDR2 SYDVKM. CDR3 size: 17 residues. V lost 3 bases to trimming and J lost 8 bases; unmatched junction nucleotides: 12. CDR3 DNA sequence: TGTGCCAGCAGTTTCCCTTTTAGCGGGAGGGCCGGGGATGAGCAGTTCTTC. Amino acids: CASSFPFSGRAGDEQFF.

This chain joins TRBV30 and TRBJ1-4; D uncertain. With 2 bases removed from V and 3 bases from J, the gap between germline ends came to 10 bases. CDR1 is GTSNPN and CDR2 is SVGIG in the germline V gene (reference sequence). There are 14 residues in the CDR3. For the CDR3, the DNA is TGTGCCTGGAGTCTAGGGCTATCTAATGAAAAACTGTTTTTT. Amino acids: CAWSLGLSNEKLFF.

The rearrangement links TRBV7-6 to TRBJ2-2; 8 bases agree with TRBD1. This CDR3 has 15 amino acids. V lost 5 bases, J lost 1 base, and 3 bases stayed unmatched. Germline-derived CDR1 and CDR2 are SGHVS and FNYEAQ. The CDR3 sequence: CASSRGTGNTGELFF. In DNA form, the CDR3 reads TGTGCCAGCAGCCGAGGGACAGGGAACACCGGGGAGCTGTTTTTT.

This clone was observed once. CDR3 in DNA: TGTGCCAGCAGCCCGTCGGACAGGGAGTACACTGAAGCTTTCTTT. Protein product: CASSPSDREYTEAFF. The chain links TRBV6-5 to TRBJ1-1, with 8 positions matching TRBD1. Per germline, CDR1 MNHEY and CDR2 SVGAGI. V trimming: 6 bases; J trimming: 3 bases; junction bases outside the gene matches: 9. The CDR3 is 15 residues long.

This clone was seen only once. V gene TRBV9 combines with J gene TRBJ1-1; D is unclear. This CDR3 has 13 residues. Trimming cost V 1 base and J 1 base, with 5 bases left between them. The germline V gene has CDR1 SGDLS and CDR2 YYNGEE. DNA of the CDR3: TGTGCCAGCAGCGTACAGCCGAACACTGAAGCTTTCTTT. It codes for CASSVQPNTEAFF.

V is TRBV7-2 and J is TRBJ2-3; possibly TRBD2 for D (6 bases). The CDR3 spans 14 residues. With 6 bases removed from V and 8 bases from J, the gap between germline ends came to 18 bases. In germline, CDR1 is SGHTA, CDR2 FQGNSA. CDR3 nucleotides: TGTGCCAGCAGTCCCGGGTCCCAAGCGGGTACGCAGTATTTT. Translating gives CASSPGSQAGTQYF.

The chain combines TRBV3-1 (or the pseudogene TRBV3-2) with TRBJ2-2, with no clear D. V lost 0 bases and J lost 3, with 5 bases in between. Germline values: CDR1 LGHDT, CDR2 YNNKEL (reference sequence). There are 14 residues in the CDR3. Here the CDR3 reads CASSQDWDTGELFF. CDR3 nucleotide sequence: TGTGCCAGCAGCCAAGATTGGGACACCGGGGAGCTGTTTTTT.

This chain joins TRBV9 and TRBJ1-1; 7 bases align to TRBD1. CDR1 and CDR2 from the germline V gene are SGDLS and YYNGEE. The CDR3 contains 14 residues. V lost 4 bases to trimming and J lost 4 bases; unmatched junction nucleotides: 7. The CDR3 region is CASSLIRTGTEAFF. The CDR3 DNA reads TGTGCCAGCAGCCTAATTCGGACAGGCACTGAAGCTTTCTTT.

J is TRBJ1-2 and V is TRBV12-3 or TRBV12-4; 8 positions agree with TRBD1. J gave up 4 bases and V 5 bases, and 3 bases lay outside the gene matches. There are 13 residues in the CDR3. The CDR3 loop is CASSDRGSYGYTF. The CDR3 DNA sequence: TGTGCCAGCAGTGACAGGGGCTCCTATGGCTACACCTTC.

The chain carries TRBV19 and TRBJ1-2; perhaps TRBD1 as D (6 bases). Looked up from germline, CDR1 is LNHDA and CDR2 is SQIVND (reference sequence). This CDR3 contains 14 residues. Trimming stripped 3 bases from V and 5 bases from J, with 13 bases between. CDR3 bases: TGTGCCAGTAGTATTGCCAGGGGACTATATGGCTACACCTTC. This sequence encodes CASSIARGLYGYTF.

V and J are TRBV19 and TRBJ2-2, with TRBD1 as a possible D gene (5 bases). The germline V gene has CDR1 LNHDA and CDR2 SQIVND (reference sequence). Between the trimmed V and J ends, which lost 4 bases and 3 bases, there was a span of 15 bases. CDR3 size: 16 residues. Written as DNA, the CDR3 is TGTGCCAGTAGTAAAGATCGGGCAGGGTACACCGGGGAGCTGTTTTTT. It is translated as CASSKDRAGYTGELFF.

This clone was counted a few times. V is TRBV7-9 and J is TRBJ1-1; D not resolved. The CDR3 covers 13 residues. Germline V gene lookup returns CDR1 SEHNR and CDR2 FQNEAQ (reference sequence). The V and J ends lost 3 bases and 3 bases respectively, with 8 bases between them. CDR3 coding DNA: TGTGCCAGCAGCTTTGGCAGCTACACTGAAGCTTTCTTT. Residues: CASSFGSYTEAFF.

The chain has TRBV12-5 and TRBJ1-6; 7 bases agree with TRBD1. The V gene's germline CDR1 is LGHNT and CDR2 FRNRAP. The V gene end was trimmed by 5 bases and the J gene end by 8 bases; junction bases not matched to a gene: 9. The CDR3 consists of 15 residues. In DNA, the CDR3 is TGTGCTAGTGGTCGCGCAGGGGGATCGGATTCACCCCTCCACTTT. It is translated as CASGRAGGSDSPLHF.

This chain uses TRBV7-2 with TRBJ2-5; the D gene is possibly TRBD2 (7 bases). V gave up 3 bases and J gave up 2 bases, with 13 bases separating them. Germline V gene data show CDR1 as SGHTA and CDR2 as FQGNSA. The CDR3 spans 15 residues. CDR3 protein: CASSFLGGGQETQYF. CDR3 DNA sequence: TGTGCCAGCAGCTTTTTAGGGGGGGGTCAAGAGACCCAGTACTTC. The entire variable domain, with the rest obtained from reference TRBV7-2 and TRBJ2-5, is as follows: GAGVSQSPSNKVTEKGKDVELRCDPISGHTALYWYRQSLGQGLEFLIYFQGNSAPDKSGLPSDRFSAERTGGSVSTLTIQRTQQEDSAVYLCASSFLGGGQETQYFGPGTRLLVL.

This chain connects TRBV6-5 to TRBJ2-3; 13 nucleotides match TRBD2. With V trimmed by 6 bases and J by 6 bases, 6 bases remained unmatched. The CDR3 runs to 15 residues. The germline CDR1 and CDR2 sequences are MNHEY and SVGAGI. In DNA, the CDR3 is TGTGCCAGCAGGAGGACTAGCGGGAGTCCCGATACGCAGTATTTT. It yields the protein CASRRTSGSPDTQYF.